The clone carrying this TCR beta chain was recorded a few times. Its antigen is unidentified. The sample belongs to a study of blood T cells in healthy people across ages. A second PCR of about 6 to 12 cycles used a sample-barcoded 5' primer and a J-beta primer mix. TCRdb re-derived calls from the 5' RACE reads in MiXCR, one entry per CDR3 protein. The sample yields 2 million or so distinct CDR3 sequences, approximately 50% seen once. Study-wide points: Expanded clonotype changes were possibly confounded by unknown donor CMV status. Long-lived donors had more naive CD4+ cells and higher diversity than aged donors.

Trimming removed 7 bases at V and 10 bases at J, with 23 bases between. The CDR3 contains 15 residues. The clonotype originates from a woman aged 40 to 50 in good health. V usage is TRBV12-3 or TRBV12-4 and J usage is TRBJ2-1; the D gene is possibly TRBD1 (6 bases). Sequenced input: blood. The CDR3, as DNA: TGTGCCAGCACTAGGGAGTCTGGGGGCGGCACGGAGCAGTTCTTC. It yields the protein CASTRESGGGTEQFF.